These 11 T cell receptor beta chains share one sample of origin, sequenced in a study of cytomegalovirus exposure and HLA in healthy donors. With 60 Vbeta and 13 Jbeta primers, the PCR was carried out. Sequencing was performed with immunoSEQ multiplex PCR; in TCRdb, only in-frame clones are kept and a portion is missing. The sample lists roughly 110,000 clones, around three quarters seen once, with roughly 8% in the top ten. Sequencing was done on a sample of PBMCs. The receptors were sampled from a man aged 25 to 40 in good health and CMV-seronegative.

This chain links TRBV19 with TRBJ2-5, with no clear D. The CDR3 totals 11 residues. V lost 3 bases and J 5 bases, leaving 4 bases between the germline ends. Germline V gene sequence: CDR1 LNHDA, CDR2 SQIVND (reference sequence). Here the CDR3 reads CASSISETQYF. DNA of the CDR3: TGTGCCAGTAGTATCTCTGAGACCCAGTACTTC.

The chain recombines TRBV28 with TRBJ1-6, with TRBD1 matching 7 bases. The V segment lost 5 bases and the J segment 7 bases; nucleotides outside the gene matches: 11. Germline CDR1 MDHEN, CDR2 SYDVKM. The CDR3 covers 16 residues. The CDR3 DNA reads TGTGCCAGCAGTGAAGGGGACAGAGGAAGAAATTCACCCCTCCACTTT. Translated, it gives CASSEGDRGRNSPLHF.

A note on this clone: At one end the junction does not follow the germline gene, possibly because of a read error. This rearrangement joins TRBV5-1 to TRBJ2-1; TRBD1 matches 8 bases. CDR1 and CDR2 (germline): SGHRS, YFSETQ. This CDR3 is 17 amino acids long. In nucleotides, the CDR3 is TGCGCCAGCGGCTTGGGGGGCCAGGGGGCATTATACAATGAGCAGTTCTTC. This translates into CASGLGGQGALYNEQFF.

The chain joins TRBV28 to TRBJ2-2, with TRBD2 matching 8 bases. The V and J ends lost 6 bases and 4 bases, in that order; junction bases with no gene match: 7. From germline, CDR1 is MDHEN and CDR2 SYDVKM. The CDR3 is made up of 15 amino acids. The CDR3 sequence: CASSEWTSRTGELFF. Here the CDR3 DNA reads TGTGCCAGCAGCGAATGGACTAGCCGCACCGGGGAGCTGTTTTTT.

This sequence joins TRBV28 and TRBJ1-4, with 7 nucleotides matching TRBD1. This CDR3 comprises 16 residues. Germline V lookup: CDR1 MDHEN, CDR2 SYDVKM. The V segment lost 5 bases and the J segment 5 bases; nucleotides outside the gene matches: 11. CDR3 loop: CASSMWTGSANEKLFF. The CDR3 coding sequence is TGTGCCAGCAGTATGTGGACAGGCTCTGCGAATGAAAAACTGTTTTTT.

V and J are TRBV13 and TRBJ2-7; 7 bases align to TRBD2. The V segment lost 1 base and the J segment 2 bases; nucleotides outside the gene matches: 11. Germline assignment: CDR1 PRHDT and CDR2 FYEKMQ (reference sequence). This CDR3 has 17 residues. CDR3: CASSLVASGTKAYEQYF. The DNA for the CDR3 is TGTGCCAGCAGCTTAGTGGCTAGCGGAACGAAAGCCTACGAGCAGTACTTC.

This clone was counted between two and nine times. The gene calls are TRBV10-3 and TRBJ1-1; 9 nucleotides line up with TRBD1. V was clipped by 9 bases and J by 3 bases; unmatched bases: 5. Per germline, CDR1 ENHRY and CDR2 SYGVKD. The CDR3 has 13 amino acids. CDR3 residues: CAMTGGSDTEAFF. CDR3 DNA sequence: TGTGCCATGACAGGGGGAAGTGACACTGAAGCTTTCTTT.

This clone was picked up a small number of times. The chain employs TRBV18 and TRBJ2-1; 7 nucleotides agree with TRBD1. The V segment lost 6 bases and the J segment 0 bases; nucleotides outside the gene matches: 8. This CDR3 spans 16 amino acids. Germline-derived CDR1 and CDR2 are KGHSH and LQKENI. The CDR3 coding sequence is TGTGCCAGCTCGCCGACAGGGACAGCCTCCTACAATGAGCAGTTCTTC. Its protein is CASSPTGTASYNEQFF.

This chain links TRBV6-1 with TRBJ1-1; maybe TRBD1 (6 bases). V was pared by 5 bases and J by 5 bases, with 15 bases between. This CDR3 has 14 amino acids. CDR1 is MNHNS and CDR2 is SASEGT in the germline V gene. CDR3 nucleotide sequence: TGTGCCAGCAGTTTTACAGGGTCTCGTACTGAAGCTTTCTTT. Its protein is CASSFTGSRTEAFF.

The chain links TRBV29-1 to TRBJ2-2; no firm D call. The CDR3 has 12 amino acids. Germline V gene data show CDR1 as SQVTM and CDR2 as ANQGSEA. V was shortened by 6 bases and J by 0 bases, with 5 bases between the two germline ends. The DNA for the CDR3 is TGCAGCGTGTCAGCGAACACCGGGGAGCTGTTTTTT. Translation gives CSVSANTGELFF.

This CDR3 reads CASSRRTGTYQETQYF. In DNA, the CDR3 is TGTGCCAGCAGCCGGAGGACAGGGACTTACCAAGAGACCCAGTACTTC. This chain uses TRBV14 with TRBJ2-5; 8 bases agree with TRBD1. V was clipped by 4 bases and J by 0 bases; unmatched bases: 7. This CDR3 comprises 16 residues. Germline V gene sequence: CDR1 SGHDN, CDR2 FVKESK.